Listed below are T cell receptor beta chains from one sample, sequenced in a study of T-cell memory formation after mild COVID-19. TCRdb reprocessed the 5' RACE reads with MiXCR, giving one entry per CDR3 protein. This sample has tens of thousands of distinct CDR3 sequences, with roughly 6.1% found just once. What was sequenced was PBMCs or a T cell subset sorted from them (not recorded which). These receptors were taken from an adult who had mild COVID-19 (a few samples of this study predate the infection). Cell type and time point are not known. CDR3s include the opening cysteine and the closing phenylalanine or tryptophan. A D gene is named only where the DNA matches it firmly.

v_gene: TRBV29-1; d_gene: .; j_gene: TRBJ2-2; CDR3aa: CSVSGENTGELFF
v_gene: TRBV7-8; d_gene: .; j_gene: TRBJ1-2; CDR3aa: CASSFRESDYGYTF
v_gene: TRBV14; d_gene: .; j_gene: TRBJ2-3; CDR3aa: CASSQNVGDTQYF
v_gene: TRBV5-1; d_gene: .; j_gene: TRBJ2-7; CDR3aa: CASSYLGIRDTGAYEQYF
v_gene: TRBV12-3/TRBV12-4; d_gene: TRBD1; j_gene: TRBJ2-7; CDR3aa: CASSLTGGYGYEQYF
v_gene: TRBV5-1; d_gene: .; j_gene: TRBJ2-7; CDR3aa: CASSLAGRTYEQYF
v_gene: TRBV7-2; d_gene: .; j_gene: TRBJ2-7; CDR3aa: CASSLAGKARIAYEQYF
v_gene: TRBV28; d_gene: .; j_gene: TRBJ2-7; CDR3aa: CASSLAQAQQYF
v_gene: TRBV2; d_gene: .; j_gene: TRBJ2-5; CDR3aa: CASSEGGGETQYF
v_gene: TRBV28; d_gene: .; j_gene: TRBJ1-2; CDR3aa: CASSSHSEFGYTF
v_gene: TRBV12-3/TRBV12-4; d_gene: .; j_gene: TRBJ2-6; CDR3aa: CASSLLGFKSGANVLTF
v_gene: TRBV25-1; d_gene: TRBD1; j_gene: TRBJ2-7; CDR3aa: CASSDFGTGSEQYF
v_gene: TRBV25-1; d_gene: .; j_gene: TRBJ2-3; CDR3aa: CASSEYSPGSDTQYF
v_gene: TRBV3-1; d_gene: TRBD2; j_gene: TRBJ2-1; CDR3aa: CASSQGGGSYNEQFF
v_gene: TRBV5-1; d_gene: TRBD2; j_gene: TRBJ2-1; CDR3aa: CASSLGGSDSYNEQFF
v_gene: TRBV10-3; d_gene: .; j_gene: TRBJ2-5; CDR3aa: CAISESIGQGETQYF
v_gene: TRBV6-5; d_gene: .; j_gene: TRBJ1-4; CDR3aa: CASSYGRVGEKLFF
v_gene: TRBV7-9; d_gene: TRBD2; j_gene: TRBJ2-1; CDR3aa: CASSLIGGIENNEQFF
v_gene: TRBV20-1; d_gene: TRBD1; j_gene: TRBJ2-3; CDR3aa: CSAPDRGNTDTQYF
v_gene: TRBV7-6; d_gene: .; j_gene: TRBJ2-1; CDR3aa: CASSLLVGLSDEQFF
v_gene: TRBV2; d_gene: TRBD2; j_gene: TRBJ2-1; CDR3aa: CASSEMRGAYNEQFF
v_gene: TRBV7-9; d_gene: .; j_gene: TRBJ2-2; CDR3aa: CASSLEVSAGELFF
v_gene: TRBV7-9; d_gene: TRBD2; j_gene: TRBJ2-3; CDR3aa: CASSRANSGAGDTQYF
v_gene: TRBV5-1; d_gene: .; j_gene: TRBJ1-1; CDR3aa: CASSLLQGNTEAFF
v_gene: TRBV3-1; d_gene: .; j_gene: TRBJ1-2; CDR3aa: CASSQETRVHGYTF
v_gene: TRBV7-9; d_gene: TRBD1; j_gene: TRBJ2-3; CDR3aa: CASSAYRGRGTDTQYF
v_gene: TRBV9; d_gene: .; j_gene: TRBJ2-7; CDR3aa: CASSVGLDTGGEQYF
v_gene: TRBV5-1; d_gene: .; j_gene: TRBJ1-2; CDR3aa: CASSPAGGHGYTF
v_gene: TRBV18; d_gene: .; j_gene: TRBJ2-5; CDR3aa: CASSRQRGETQYF
v_gene: TRBV7-8; d_gene: TRBD1; j_gene: TRBJ1-4; CDR3aa: CASSSWTGKESNEKLFF
v_gene: TRBV4-1; d_gene: .; j_gene: TRBJ2-3; CDR3aa: CASSPRVDGDTQYF
v_gene: TRBV6-6; d_gene: .; j_gene: TRBJ1-5; CDR3aa: CASSSEQGGHQPQHF
v_gene: TRBV4-2; d_gene: .; j_gene: TRBJ2-1; CDR3aa: CASSQDYREQFF
v_gene: TRBV18; d_gene: .; j_gene: TRBJ2-1; CDR3aa: CASSPPSIYNEQFF
v_gene: TRBV7-2; d_gene: .; j_gene: TRBJ1-3; CDR3aa: CASSLGPGRGLGNTIYF
v_gene: TRBV7-2; d_gene: TRBD1; j_gene: TRBJ1-6; CDR3aa: CASSFNRGPDSPLHF
v_gene: TRBV4-1; d_gene: TRBD1; j_gene: TRBJ1-2; CDR3aa: CASSQLTGRVAKDGYTF
v_gene: TRBV5-6; d_gene: .; j_gene: TRBJ1-1; CDR3aa: CASSEVGPNTEAFF
v_gene: TRBV3-1; d_gene: TRBD2; j_gene: TRBJ2-3; CDR3aa: CASSQADNFGLAGENTDTQYF